This T cell receptor (beta chain) was captured by sequencing in a study of OX40 agonist ivuxolimab in advanced cancers. At the level of the study: While on treatment, patients had intravenous ivuxolimab at 0.01 to 10 mg/kg every 2 weeks.

After removal of 5 bases from V and 4 bases from J, the junction contained 7 bases not matched to a gene. The CDR3 extends over 14 amino acids. CDR1 is SGHKS, CDR2 YYEKEE, per germline (reference sequence). Clones were read by immunoSEQ multiplex PCR, and TCRdb kept only the in-frame ones, dropping some. The table has 40,000 or so clones, roughly 90% seen once; the top ten hold roughly 0.53%. The chain recombines TRBV5-5 with TRBJ1-2; 8 nucleotides agree with TRBD1. The TCR sequence derives from an adult with an advanced solid tumor such as melanoma, head and neck, liver or kidney cancer. The source material was CD4+ or CD8+ T cells sorted from blood, sampled in a trial of the OX40 agonist ivuxolimab. The CDR3: CASSSTGGTYGYTF. In nucleotides, the CDR3 is TGTGCCAGCAGTTCCACAGGGGGTACCTATGGCTACACCTTC.